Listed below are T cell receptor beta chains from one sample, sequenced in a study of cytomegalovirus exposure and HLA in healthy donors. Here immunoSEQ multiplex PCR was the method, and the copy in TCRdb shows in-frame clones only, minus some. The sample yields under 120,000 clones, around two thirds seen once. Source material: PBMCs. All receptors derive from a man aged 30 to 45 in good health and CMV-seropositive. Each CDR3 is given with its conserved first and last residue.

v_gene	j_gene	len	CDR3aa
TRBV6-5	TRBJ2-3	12	CASSYSFYTQYF
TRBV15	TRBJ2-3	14	CATRTGTVPDTQYF
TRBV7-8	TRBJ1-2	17	CASSSDRTGNPNYGYTF
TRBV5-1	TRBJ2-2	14	CASSNRTNTGELFF
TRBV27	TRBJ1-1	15	CASSENRRLNTEAFF
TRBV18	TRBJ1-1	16	CASSPPSQGVNTEAFF
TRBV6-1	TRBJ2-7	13	CASSEEPTGEQYF
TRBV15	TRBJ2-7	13	CATSRGTDYEQYF
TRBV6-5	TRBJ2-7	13	CASSYAGLVEQYF
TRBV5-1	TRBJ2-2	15	CASSLVAGYTGELFF
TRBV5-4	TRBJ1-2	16	CASSLSAGQGNYGYTF
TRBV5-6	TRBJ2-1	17	CASRLHNPGQGANEQFF
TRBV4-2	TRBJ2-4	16	CASSHKWRGRKNIQYF
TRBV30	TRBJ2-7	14	CAWSGGGVAYEQYF
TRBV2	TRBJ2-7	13	CASSVLEGYEQYF
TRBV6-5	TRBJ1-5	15	CASSRTGIANQPQHF
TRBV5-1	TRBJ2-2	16	CASSRGTSGNTGELFF
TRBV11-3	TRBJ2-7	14	CASSGRQGANEQYF
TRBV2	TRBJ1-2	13	CASSEARTFGYTF
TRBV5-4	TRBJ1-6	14	CASSFGTGDSPLHF
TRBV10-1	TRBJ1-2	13	CASSESGSGGYTF
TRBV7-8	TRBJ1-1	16	CASSNQGTLKNTEAFF
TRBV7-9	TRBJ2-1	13	CASSRGQYNEQFF
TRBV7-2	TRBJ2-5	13	CASSLISGGTQYF
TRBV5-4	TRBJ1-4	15	CASSQVGEANEKLFF
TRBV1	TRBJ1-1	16	CTSSQFTDRVGTEAFF
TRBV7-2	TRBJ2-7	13	CASNSGGMGEQYF
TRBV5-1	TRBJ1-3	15	CASSFVPISGNTIYF
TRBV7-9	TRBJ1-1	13	CASSLESGTEAFF
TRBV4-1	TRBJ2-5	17	CASSHEPGQGVRETQYF
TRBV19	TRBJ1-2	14	CASRFPQQGASYTF
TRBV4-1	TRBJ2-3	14	CASRASGGWDTQYF
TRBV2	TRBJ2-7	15	CASRITGTGGGEQYF
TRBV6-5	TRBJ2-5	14	CASIGQGALETQYF
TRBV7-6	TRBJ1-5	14	CASSFPNSNQPQHF
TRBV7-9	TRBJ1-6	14	CASSLTTYNSPLHF
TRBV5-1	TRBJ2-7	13	CASSFGGSYEQYF
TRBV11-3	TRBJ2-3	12	CASSWAIDTQYF
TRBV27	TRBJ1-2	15	CASSLATRANYGYTF
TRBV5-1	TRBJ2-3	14	CASSPAGYTDTQYF
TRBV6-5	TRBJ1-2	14	CASSPRQSLYGYTF